This is a list of T cell receptor beta chains from one sample in a study of CD8+CD57+ T cells in acquired aplastic anemia. One entry per CDR3 protein, called by TCRdb with MiXCR from the reads. This table has some 68,000 distinct CDR3 sequences, almost 55% appearing once. Sequencing used sorted CD4+, CD8+, or CD8+CD57+ T cells (not recorded which) from PBMCs. All receptors derive from a human donor in good health, serving as a control. Both conserved end residues are trimmed from each CDR3. The D gene is left open where the match is weak.

CDR3 | J | D | V
ASSLGTGIVQLF | TRBJ1-4 | TRBD1 | TRBV7-9
AFERGDTDTQY | TRBJ2-3 | TRBD2 | TRBV30
AIGQAGRGYTEAF | TRBJ1-1 | - | TRBV10-3
ASSQDGTGDGYT | TRBJ1-2 | TRBD1 | TRBV4-1
ASTQRGEDQPQH | TRBJ1-5 | - | TRBV19
ASSFSGDYGYT | TRBJ1-2 | - | TRBV11-2
ASSTAGGSYEQY | TRBJ2-7 | TRBD2 | TRBV19
ASLAWGTGGTEAF | TRBJ1-1 | TRBD1 | TRBV4-1
ASSFGNSPLH | TRBJ1-6 | - | TRBV12-3/TRBV12-4
ASSSSESSYNEQF | TRBJ2-1 | - | TRBV11-1